This is a list of T cell receptor beta chains from one sample in a study of control samples from healthy donors and cancer patients. Here immunoSEQ multiplex PCR was the method, and the copy in TCRdb shows in-frame clones only, minus some. The sample includes some 160,000 clones, 80% to 95% of them seen just once. Sequenced: blood. These receptors were collected from a young woman in good health. CDR3s leave out the opening cysteine and the closing phenylalanine or tryptophan.

CDR3: ASSLAGGAYEQY
J: TRBJ2-7
V: TRBV5-1

CDR3: ATRDGRQVPTDTQY
J: TRBJ2-3
V: TRBV15

CDR3: ASSRRTGELF
J: TRBJ2-2
V: TRBV7-3

CDR3: ATSRDLGEEAF
J: TRBJ1-1
V: TRBV15

CDR3: ASSLGRANTGELF
J: TRBJ2-2
V: TRBV28

CDR3: ASSRVLGLADYEQY
J: TRBJ2-7
V: TRBV4-2

CDR3: ASSTHQGPYNEQF
J: TRBJ2-1
V: TRBV2

CDR3: ASSFQAGVRGNEQF
J: TRBJ2-1
V: TRBV7-9

CDR3: ASSLSTSGVEQF
J: TRBJ2-1
V: TRBV28

CDR3: ASSLLQGAETQY
J: TRBJ2-5
V: TRBV7-2

CDR3: ASSPRGTANEKLF
J: TRBJ1-4
V: TRBV7-6

CDR3: ASSQDPEGHTEAF
J: TRBJ1-1
V: TRBV4-1

CDR3: ASSQALPGGGSYEQY
J: TRBJ2-7
V: TRBV4-2

CDR3: ATSIGSGSYEQY
J: TRBJ2-7
V: TRBV15

CDR3: ASSPTSGGTGELF
J: TRBJ2-2
V: TRBV7-8

CDR3: ASRLQGLINQPQH
J: TRBJ1-5
V: TRBV28

CDR3: ASSFATGTGVNTEAF
J: TRBJ1-1
V: TRBV5-1

CDR3: ASSQQDRPGEKLF
J: TRBJ1-4
V: TRBV5-1

CDR3: ASSQAATGVETQY
J: TRBJ2-5
V: TRBV3-1/TRBV3-2

CDR3: ASSLTAIRDRAPYEQY
J: TRBJ2-7
V: TRBV7-9

CDR3: ASSLVVDPVNEQF
J: TRBJ2-1
V: TRBV5-1

CDR3: ASSSTGVVEQY
J: TRBJ2-7
V: TRBV6-5

CDR3: ASSITSGDTQY
J: TRBJ2-3
V: TRBV19

CDR3: ASSLQPGSSYNEQF
J: TRBJ2-1
V: TRBV4-3

CDR3: ATQGGSEVPQF
J: TRBJ2-1
V: TRBV10-3

CDR3: ASSSGDNQPQH
J: TRBJ1-5
V: TRBV9

CDR3: AISVSGFGNEQF
J: TRBJ2-1
V: TRBV10-3

CDR3: ASSVSGDTGELF
J: TRBJ2-2
V: TRBV9

CDR3: ASSVQERTTQY
J: TRBJ2-3
V: TRBV7-2

CDR3: ASSPTKGWRAEKLF
J: TRBJ1-4
V: TRBV28

CDR3: ASSEGQAYGYT
J: TRBJ1-2
V: TRBV2

CDR3: ASSPGLADHYNEQF
J: TRBJ2-1
V: TRBV18

CDR3: ASSLSPGPGEDTQY
J: TRBJ2-3
V: TRBV7-3

CDR3: ASSHLGLAGADTQY
J: TRBJ2-3
V: TRBV4-1

CDR3: AWSGHRREQY
J: TRBJ2-7
V: TRBV30

CDR3: ASSRDRGTTRYGYT
J: TRBJ1-2
V: TRBV2

CDR3: ASSVASGPINEQF
J: TRBJ2-1
V: TRBV9

CDR3: SVGKLKTDTEAF
J: TRBJ1-1
V: TRBV29-1

CDR3: SGQPSGRETQY
J: TRBJ2-5
V: TRBV29-1

CDR3: ASSLGGSRQPQH
J: TRBJ1-5
V: TRBV28

CDR3: ASSVTSGIGDEQF
J: TRBJ2-1
V: TRBV2

CDR3: ASSSPTGQASSGANVLT
J: TRBJ2-6
V: TRBV7-2

CDR3: ASSSQGTLEQY
J: TRBJ2-7
V: TRBV2

CDR3: ASIQGGNEQY
J: TRBJ2-7
V: TRBV2

CDR3: SGRNTEAF
J: TRBJ1-1
V: TRBV29-1

CDR3: ATSRDGSAGANVLT
J: TRBJ2-6
V: TRBV15